The 32 T cell receptor beta chains listed next were all sequenced from one sample in a study of cytomegalovirus exposure and HLA in healthy donors. Both 60 Vbeta primers and 13 Jbeta primers went into the PCR. TCRdb's table, derived via immunoSEQ multiplex PCR, lists solely in-frame clones and lacks some. The data hold 85,000 to 90,000 clones, with 70% to 90% observed a single time. Material: PBMCs. The source of these receptors is a man in his late teens or twenties in good health and CMV-seronegative.

The V gene is TRBV5-4, the J gene TRBJ2-3; unclear D gene. The CDR3 covers 15 residues. Germline assignment: CDR1 SGHNT and CDR2 YYREEE (reference sequence). Trimming left V 0 bases short and J 2 bases short, with 10 bases between. The CDR3 sequence is CASSLAPVNTDTQYF. Here the CDR3 DNA reads TGTGCCAGCAGCTTGGCGCCAGTGAACACAGATACGCAGTATTTT.

The chain recombines TRBV15 with TRBJ2-1; 7 bases map to TRBD1. CDR1 is LNHNV and CDR2 is YYDKDF in the germline V gene (reference sequence). V gave up 2 bases and J gave up 4 bases; unmatched junction bases: 5. CDR3 length: 15 residues. DNA for the CDR3: TGTGCCACCAGCAGACCGGGACAGTCTTACAATGAGCAGTTCTTC. This encodes CATSRPGQSYNEQFF. The full variable domain, completed using reference TRBV15 and TRBJ2-1, is DAMVIQNPRYQVTQFGKPVTLSCSQTLNHNVMYWYQQKSSQAPKLLFHYYDKDFNNEADTPDNFQSRRPNTSFCFLDIRSPGLGDTAMYLCATSRPGQSYNEQFFGPGTRLTVL.

The chain employs TRBV4-1 and TRBJ1-5; 7 bases match TRBD1. CDR1 and CDR2 from the germline V gene are MGHRA and YSYEKL. V gave up 3 bases and J gave up 5 bases; unmatched junction bases: 16. This CDR3 contains 18 residues. The CDR3 here is CASSQSSIRDSLDQPQHF. CDR3 in DNA: TGCGCCAGCAGCCAGAGCAGCATCCGGGACAGCTTAGATCAGCCCCAGCATTTT.

This chain connects TRBV28 to TRBJ2-7; 10 bases fit TRBD1. The CDR3 covers 14 residues. CDR1 is MDHEN and CDR2 is SYDVKM in the germline V gene. The V segment lost 6 bases and the J segment 1 base; nucleotides outside the gene matches: 3. CDR3 DNA sequence: TGTGCCAGCAGACGGACAGGGGGATCCTACGAGCAGTACTTC. Protein: CASRRTGGSYEQYF.

This rearrangement joins TRBV27 to TRBJ2-2, with 10 bases that match TRBD1. Germline-derived CDR1 and CDR2 are MNHEY and SMNVEV (reference sequence). The CDR3 is 17 amino acids. The trim removed 6 bases at V and 5 bases at J, leaving 12 bases unmatched. CDR3 in amino acids: CASSLGFGTGVTGELFF. CDR3 DNA sequence: TGTGCCAGCAGCCTTGGCTTCGGGACAGGGGTTACCGGGGAGCTGTTTTTT.

The chain's CDR3 is CASSIVPGQGSNQPQHF. The CDR3 DNA is TGTGCCAGTAGTATAGTGCCGGGACAGGGGTCCAATCAGCCCCAGCATTTT. The chain links TRBV19 to TRBJ1-5, with 10 bases fitting TRBD1. Trimming took 1 base from V and 3 from J; bases not matched to a gene: 6. The V gene's germline CDR1 is LNHDA and CDR2 SQIVND (reference sequence). The CDR3 runs 17 residues.

This sequence joins TRBV27 and TRBJ2-2, with D perhaps TRBD1 (5 bases). Germline V gene lookup returns CDR1 MNHEY and CDR2 SMNVEV (reference sequence). The ends were cut back, 8 bases at V and 4 bases at J, with 32 bases in the middle. The CDR3 has 20 amino acids. CDR3 coding DNA: TGTGCCAGCCGAATAATACCGCGAATCACAGGCTTACCGTCCACCGGGGAGCTGTTTTTT. This gives the protein CASRIIPRITGLPSTGELFF.

CDR3 DNA sequence: TGTGCCAGCCGTCGGCGGGAGGGCCTGAACGAGCAGTACTTC. Protein product: CASRRREGLNEQYF. The V gene is TRBV7-8, the J gene TRBJ2-7; TRBD2 matches at 9 bases. The CDR3 contains 14 residues. V dropped 8 bases and J dropped 5; count of bases not matched to a gene: 10. The germline V gene has CDR1 SGHVS and CDR2 FQNEAQ.

The chain employs TRBV9 and TRBJ2-7; 9 nucleotides align to TRBD1. The germline V gene has CDR1 SGDLS and CDR2 YYNGEE. The CDR3 contains 16 residues. J gave up 6 bases and V 0 bases, and 10 bases lay outside the gene matches. CDR3 bases: TGTGCCAGCAGCGTAGTAATGAGTGGGACAGGGAGCGAGCAGTACTTC. Translated, it gives CASSVVMSGTGSEQYF.

This chain joins TRBV27 and TRBJ2-7; TRBD2 is a possible D gene (6 bases). Trimming stripped 6 bases from V and 6 bases from J, with 15 bases between. The CDR3 length is 13 residues. Germline loops: CDR1 MNHEY, CDR2 SMNVEV (reference sequence). The CDR3 DNA reads TGTGCCAGCAGCCTTACACGACTAGGCGAGCAGTACTTC. The encoded protein is CASSLTRLGEQYF.

The chain links TRBV5-4 to TRBJ2-7; the D is unclear. CDR1 is SGHNT, CDR2 YYREEE, per germline (reference sequence). V dropped 2 bases and J dropped 2 bases, with 11 bases sitting between them. The CDR3 runs to 14 residues. The CDR3 coding sequence is TGTGCCAGCAGCTTAGGTGGGCAACCCTACGAGCAGTACTTC. It translates to CASSLGGQPYEQYF.

The chain uses TRBV7-2 and TRBJ2-7; 12 bases align to TRBD1. V lost 2 bases, J lost 5 bases, and 7 bases stayed unmatched. The CDR3 extends over 16 amino acids. Germline V CDR1 and CDR2: SGHTA, FQGNSA. CDR3 amino acids: CASSLTAGTGGNEQYF. The CDR3 DNA reads as TGTGCCAGCAGCTTAACCGCCGGGACAGGGGGCAACGAGCAGTACTTC. Supplemented by reference TRBV7-2 and TRBJ2-7, the full variable domain reads GAGVSQSPSNKVTEKGKDVELRCDPISGHTALYWYRQSLGQGLEFLIYFQGNSAPDKSGLPSDRFSAERTGGSVSTLTIQRTQQEDSAVYLCASSLTAGTGGNEQYFGPGTRLTVT.

Judged by abundance, this clone is medium-sized. The sample contains more than one DNA sequence encoding this CDR3. The V gene is TRBV4-3, the J gene TRBJ1-1, with D possibly TRBD1 on 6 matching bases. V gave up 0 bases and J gave up 8 bases, with 10 bases separating them. The CDR3 is 13 amino acids. CDR1 and CDR2 from the germline V gene are LGHNA and YSLEER. CDR3 in amino acids: CASSQDFGGEAFF. CDR3 bases: TGCGCCAGCAGCCAAGATTTTGGGGGCGAAGCTTTCTTT.

CDR3 sequence reads: CASSGGAGAEAFF. As DNA, the CDR3 is TGTGCCAGCAGCGGGGGCGCGGGGGCTGAAGCTTTCTTT. The genes are TRBV5-6 and TRBJ1-1; TRBD1 might be the D (6 bases). CDR1 and CDR2 from the germline V gene are SGHDT and YYEEEE. Trimming pared 4 bases from V and 6 bases from J, leaving 13 bases between. This CDR3 has 13 amino acids.

V is TRBV30 and J is TRBJ2-3, with 10 positions matching TRBD2. V lost 3 bases to trimming and J lost 8 bases; unmatched junction nucleotides: 11. Germline V gives CDR1 GTSNPN, CDR2 SVGIG (reference sequence). The CDR3 length is 15 residues. CDR3 sequence: CAWRTLAGAGGTQYF. The CDR3 DNA sequence: TGTGCCTGGAGGACCCTAGCGGGAGCAGGTGGTACGCAGTATTTT.

This chain uses TRBV7-3 with TRBJ2-6; D unresolved. The V and J ends lost 8 bases and 0 bases respectively, with 11 bases between them. This CDR3 contains 15 residues. From germline, CDR1 is SGHTA and CDR2 FQGTGA. CDR3 sequence: CASGFRSSGANVLTF. The CDR3 DNA reads as TGTGCCAGCGGTTTTCGTAGCTCTGGGGCCAACGTCCTGACTTTC.

Remarks on this clone: In the same sample, other DNA sequences code for this CDR3. The chain has TRBV19 and TRBJ1-4, with 10 positions matching TRBD1. The CDR3 runs 14 residues. The germline CDR1 and CDR2 sequences are LNHDA and SQIVND (reference sequence). V shed 5 bases, J shed 8 bases, and the junction held 5 bases outside the gene matches. CDR3 residues: CASSRQGAREKLFF. CDR3 DNA: TGTGCCAGTAGTCGACAGGGGGCGAGAGAAAAACTGTTTTTT.

V gene TRBV27 combines with J gene TRBJ2-1, with 15 nucleotides matching TRBD2. With V trimmed by 5 bases and J by 7 bases, 3 bases remained unmatched. CDR1 and CDR2 (germline): MNHEY, SMNVEV (reference sequence). This CDR3 has 15 amino acids. The CDR3 spells CASSTGTSGRNEQFF. The CDR3 DNA sequence: TGTGCCAGCAGTACCGGGACTAGCGGGAGGAATGAGCAGTTCTTC.

This clone was found once. The V and J genes are TRBV5-6 and TRBJ2-7; 9 bases are a match to TRBD1. Germline trimming cut 4 bases from V and 9 bases from J; bases unmatched to any gene: 2. This CDR3 is 11 amino acids long. Per germline, CDR1 SGHDT and CDR2 YYEEEE. CDR3 amino acids: CASSRQGVQYF. In DNA, the CDR3 is TGTGCCAGCAGCCGACAGGGGGTGCAGTACTTC.

This chain connects TRBV5-1 to TRBJ2-3; D remains unclear. CDR1 is SGHRS and CDR2 is YFSETQ in the germline V gene. V lost 4 bases, J lost 4 bases, and 10 bases lay in between. CDR3 size: 13 residues. CDR3 in DNA: TGCGCCAGCAGCCCACTCGGGTCAGATACGCAGTATTTT. Translating gives CASSPLGSDTQYF.

The rearrangement uses TRBV9 and TRBJ2-5; the match to TRBD2 covers 10 bases. This CDR3 contains 16 residues. Germline lookup yields CDR1 SGDLS and CDR2 YYNGEE. With 0 bases clipped from V and 4 bases from J, the junction kept 6 bases outside the gene matches. CDR3 residues: CASSVVAASGRETQYF. The CDR3 DNA follows: TGTGCCAGCAGCGTAGTCGCGGCTAGCGGGAGAGAGACCCAGTACTTC.

This chain links TRBV19 with TRBJ2-3; 7 bases match TRBD2. Germline CDR1 and CDR2: LNHDA and SQIVND (reference sequence). The J segment lost 1 base and the V segment lost 3 bases, leaving 4 bases of the junction unmatched. There are 15 residues in the CDR3. Written as DNA, the CDR3 is TGTGCCAGTAGTATTGGCCGGGGGGGCACAGATACGCAGTATTTT. This translates into CASSIGRGGTDTQYF.

The V call is TRBV4-3, the J call TRBJ2-3, with 8 bases lining up with TRBD2. CDR3 size: 17 residues. The V gene end was trimmed by 1 base and the J gene end by 1 base; junction bases not matched to a gene: 7. Germline CDR1 and CDR2: LGHNA and YSLEER. This chain's CDR3 is CASSQAPSAGGTDTQYF. As DNA, the CDR3 is TGCGCCAGCAGCCAAGCCCCCTCAGCGGGAGGCACAGATACGCAGTATTTT.

The V call is TRBV6-6, the J call TRBJ1-2, with TRBD1 as a possible D gene (6 bases). Deletions cut 0 bases from V and 6 bases from J, with 11 bases between. CDR1 and CDR2 (germline): MNHNY, SVGAGI (reference sequence). The CDR3 covers 14 residues. CDR3: CASSYSVPGDGYTF. CDR3 in DNA: TGTGCCAGCAGTTACTCGGTGCCAGGGGATGGCTACACCTTC.

The chain's CDR3 is CAISGGGTSAKEQFF. The CDR3 DNA sequence: TGTGCCATCTCCGGGGGCGGGACTAGTGCTAAGGAGCAGTTCTTC. This sequence joins TRBV6-1 and TRBJ2-1; 8 nucleotides match TRBD2. The V gene end was trimmed by 10 bases and the J gene end by 10 bases; junction bases not matched to a gene: 18. Germline V gene data show CDR1 as MNHNS and CDR2 as SASEGT. The CDR3 length is 15 residues.

V and J are TRBV7-9 and TRBJ2-1, with D unclear. The length of the CDR3 is 15 residues. V lost 0 bases to trimming and J lost 5 bases, with 11 bases between them. Germline V gene lookup returns CDR1 SEHNR and CDR2 FQNEAQ (reference sequence). The CDR3 is CASSLARRSHNEQFF. In DNA form, the CDR3 reads TGTGCCAGCAGCTTAGCCCGGAGATCGCACAATGAGCAGTTCTTC.

The rearrangement uses TRBV15 and TRBJ2-2, with TRBD1 matching over 9 bases. CDR1 and CDR2 from the germline V gene are LNHNV and YYDKDF (reference sequence). Trimming at V came to 1 base and at J to 2 bases, leaving 5 bases not matched to a gene. The CDR3 contains 17 residues. The CDR3 reads CATSRALGQGNTGELFF. CDR3 sequence (DNA): TGTGCCACCAGCAGAGCGCTGGGACAGGGAAACACCGGGGAGCTGTTTTTT. Complete variable domain (other parts from reference TRBV15 and TRBJ2-2): DAMVIQNPRYQVTQFGKPVTLSCSQTLNHNVMYWYQQKSSQAPKLLFHYYDKDFNNEADTPDNFQSRRPNTSFCFLDIRSPGLGDTAMYLCATSRALGQGNTGELFFGEGSRLTVL.

The V gene is TRBV7-9, the J gene TRBJ2-3, with 11 bases fitting TRBD2. Germline loops: CDR1 SEHNR, CDR2 FQNEAQ (reference sequence). Trimming at V came to 2 bases and at J to 3 bases, leaving 4 bases not matched to a gene. The CDR3 has 16 residues. Written as DNA, the CDR3 is TGTGCCAGCAGCTTAATAACTAGCGGGAGTACAGATACGCAGTATTTT. It is translated as CASSLITSGSTDTQYF.

The J gene is TRBJ1-2, the V gene TRBV12-2; the D segment call TRBD1 is taken from the table without a DNA check. TRBV12-2 is a pseudogene. This CDR3 region has 17 residues. CDR3: CASRCHSTGQDISGYTF. The CDR3 region has the DNA TGTGCAAGTCGCTGTCACAGCACGGGACAGGACATAAGTGGCTACACCTTC.

The chain combines TRBV6-5 with TRBJ2-1; D might be TRBD1 (6 bases). Germline V gives CDR1 MNHEY, CDR2 SVGAGI. This CDR3 has 15 residues. V lost 0 bases and J lost 7, with 13 bases in between. CDR3 protein: CASSYSASGTNEQFF. The DNA of the CDR3 is TGTGCCAGCAGTTACTCGGCTTCCGGGACAAATGAGCAGTTCTTC.

The genes are TRBV19 and TRBJ1-1; a weak D match, TRBD1 (5 bases). The CDR3 is made up of 15 amino acids. Trimming removed 7 bases from V and 3 bases from J, with 18 bases in between. CDR1 and CDR2 (germline): LNHDA, SQIVND (reference sequence). CDR3 region: CASTNSRQRYTEAFF. In nucleotides, the CDR3 is TGTGCCAGTACCAACTCACGACAGCGCTACACTGAAGCTTTCTTT.

The V call is TRBV27, the J call TRBJ1-1; D unresolved. The CDR3 has 11 amino acids. Deletions cut 6 bases from V and 8 bases from J, with 10 bases between. Germline CDR1 and CDR2: MNHEY and SMNVEV (reference sequence). CDR3 DNA: TGTGCCAGCAGCCGCGGAGCCGAAGCTTTCTTT. Translated, it gives CASSRGAEAFF.